Each of the 28 T cell receptor beta chains below was sequenced from the same sample in a study of cytomegalovirus exposure and HLA in healthy donors. Vbeta (60) and Jbeta (13) primers were used in the PCR. Here immunoSEQ multiplex PCR was the method, and the copy in TCRdb shows in-frame clones only, minus some. The sample comprises 150,000 to 200,000 clones, 84% of which are singletons, and under 8% rests with the top ten. The sample consisted of PBMCs. These receptors were taken from a man aged 50 or older in good health and CMV-seropositive.

The CDR3 bases are TGCGCCAGCAGCCATCCCGACAGGGGTATCAATGAGCAGTTCTTC. Its translation: CASSHPDRGINEQFF. The chain employs TRBV4-1 and TRBJ2-1; 8 positions agree with TRBD1. The V gene's germline CDR1 is MGHRA and CDR2 YSYEKL. Trimming removed 3 bases from V and 6 bases from J; junction bases left unmatched: 7. The CDR3 covers 15 residues.

The rearrangement joins TRBV7-6 to TRBJ1-4; unclear D gene. Germline values: CDR1 SGHVS, CDR2 FNYEAQ. Trimming left V 5 bases short and J 0 bases short, with 10 bases between. The CDR3 consists of 15 residues. CDR3 sequence (DNA): TGTGCCAGCAGCCCGCAGTCTGCAACTAATGAAAAACTGTTTTTT. Translation: CASSPQSATNEKLFF.

This chain links TRBV7-9 with TRBJ1-2; possible D gene TRBD1, 5 bases. Trimming left V 5 bases short and J 3 bases short, with 19 bases between. CDR3 size: 16 residues. The germline V gene has CDR1 SEHNR and CDR2 FQNEAQ (reference sequence). The DNA for the CDR3 is TGTGCCAGCAGCATGACCCCCGGCCCGACAGACTATGGCTACACCTTC. It yields the protein CASSMTPGPTDYGYTF. Combining the CDR3 with reference TRBV7-9 and TRBJ1-2 gives the whole variable domain DTGVSQNPRHKITKRGQNVTFRCDPISEHNRLYWYRQTLGQGPEFLTYFQNEAQLEKSRLLSDRFSAERPKGSFSTLEIQRTEQGDSAMYLCASSMTPGPTDYGYTFGSGTRLTVV.

This chain joins TRBV7-7 and TRBJ2-5; weak D call: TRBD2 (6 bases). Looked up from germline, CDR1 is SSHAT and CDR2 is FNYEAQ (reference sequence). Trimming cost V 6 bases and J 4 bases, with 18 bases left between them. There are 15 residues in the CDR3. The CDR3 bases are TGTGCCAGCAGTCAAGGAGGGCGGGATGTAGAGACCCAGTACTTC. This codes for CASSQGGRDVETQYF.

About this clone itself: This same CDR3 is encoded by further DNA sequences in the sample. The rearrangement uses TRBV5-5 and TRBJ2-2; 10 bases are shared with TRBD2. CDR1 is SGHKS and CDR2 is YYEKEE in the germline V gene (reference sequence). This CDR3 has 15 residues. Trimming at V came to 2 bases and at J to 5 bases, leaving 3 bases not matched to a gene. As DNA, the CDR3 is TGTGCCAGCAGCTTTGAGACTAGCGGGACCGGGGAGCTGTTTTTT. Amino acids: CASSFETSGTGELFF.

The J gene is TRBJ1-1, the V gene TRBV27, with D perhaps TRBD1 (5 bases). CDR1 is MNHEY and CDR2 is SMNVEV in the germline V gene (reference sequence). V was pared by 3 bases and J by 7 bases, with 12 bases between. This CDR3 has 13 residues. The CDR3 protein is CASSFLGLREAFF. The CDR3 nucleotides read TGTGCCAGCAGTTTCCTGGGACTTCGTGAAGCTTTCTTT.

The chain employs TRBV7-8 and TRBJ2-5; TRBD2 matches 9 bases. The CDR3 length is 17 residues. Looked up from germline, CDR1 is SGHVS and CDR2 is FQNEAQ. The J segment lost 5 bases and the V segment lost 1 base, leaving 11 bases of the junction unmatched. The CDR3 DNA reads TGTGCCAGCAGCTTAGAGGGAGGCGGGAGGGGTCGGGAGACCCAGTACTTC. It codes for CASSLEGGGRGRETQYF.

This clone was seen once. The chain is built from TRBV10-3 and TRBJ2-5; TRBD1 aligns across 7 bases. The CDR3 has 17 amino acids. The germline CDR1 and CDR2 sequences are ENHRY and SYGVKD. Trimming removed 0 bases from V and 6 bases from J; junction bases left unmatched: 13. CDR3 sequence reads: CAISESVGQLDGKTQYF. For the CDR3, the DNA is TGTGCCATCAGTGAGTCTGTGGGACAGCTCGATGGGAAGACCCAGTACTTC.

The chain recombines TRBV4-1 with TRBJ2-7; 7 bases match TRBD1. The trim removed 0 bases at V and 5 bases at J, leaving 13 bases unmatched. Per germline, CDR1 MGHRA and CDR2 YSYEKL. The CDR3 length is 17 residues. The CDR3 loop reads CASSQESPEQGSDEQYF. Here the CDR3 DNA reads TGCGCCAGCAGCCAAGAAAGTCCCGAACAGGGGAGCGACGAGCAGTACTTC.

The rearrangement joins TRBV9 to TRBJ2-1; 14 nucleotides align to TRBD2. CDR3 length: 17 residues. CDR1 is SGDLS and CDR2 is YYNGEE in the germline V gene. The V and J ends lost 3 bases and 5 bases, in that order; junction bases with no gene match: 7. CDR3 residues: CASSARLAGGWDNEQFF. As DNA, the CDR3 is TGTGCCAGCAGCGCTAGACTAGCGGGAGGGTGGGACAATGAGCAGTTCTTC.

The CDR3 protein is CASSHDSNYGYTF. CDR3 nucleotides: TGTGCCAGCAGCCACGACAGCAACTATGGCTACACCTTC. V is TRBV5-4 and J is TRBJ1-2; a possible D gene is TRBD1 (5 bases). CDR1 and CDR2 from the germline V gene are SGHNT and YYREEE (reference sequence). This CDR3 spans 13 amino acids. V shed 4 bases and J shed 2 bases, with 9 bases lying between them.

This chain uses TRBV4-1 with TRBJ2-1; TRBD2 aligns across 11 bases. The CDR3 is 17 residues long. Germline V gives CDR1 MGHRA, CDR2 YSYEKL. The trim removed 0 bases at V and 4 bases at J, leaving 5 bases unmatched. The CDR3 sequence: CASSQDSGTSGYNEQFF. CDR3 DNA: TGCGCCAGCAGCCAAGATTCTGGGACTAGCGGATACAATGAGCAGTTCTTC.

This chain links TRBV19 with TRBJ2-7; D is undetermined. CDR3 length: 14 residues. Per germline, CDR1 LNHDA and CDR2 SQIVND (reference sequence). V dropped 3 bases and J dropped 3 bases, with 12 bases sitting between them. This CDR3 is CASSISAFSYEQYV. Here the CDR3 DNA reads TGTGCCAGTAGTATTTCGGCTTTTAGCTACGAGCAGTACGTC.

The chain combines TRBV5-1 with TRBJ1-1; possibly TRBD1 for D (5 bases). V dropped 2 bases and J dropped 5 bases, with 10 bases sitting between them. Germline V gives CDR1 SGHRS, CDR2 YFSETQ. The CDR3 loop spans 13 amino acids. The chain's CDR3 is CASSLLGLTEAFF. CDR3 bases: TGCGCCAGCAGCTTACTGGGACTTACTGAAGCTTTCTTT.

The chain links TRBV29-1 to TRBJ1-2; D unresolved. V was cut by 4 bases and J by 2 bases, with 8 bases left in between. CDR1 is SQVTM and CDR2 is ANQGSEA in the germline V gene. The CDR3 is 12 amino acids. The CDR3 nucleotides are TGCAGCGTTGGGCCAGGAAACTATGGCTACACCTTC. Translating gives CSVGPGNYGYTF.

The V call is TRBV6-6, the J call TRBJ2-7, with D unclear. V was pared by 3 bases and J by 0 bases, with 6 bases between. CDR3 length: 13 residues. Per the germline V gene, CDR1 is MNHNY and CDR2 is SVGAGI (reference sequence). DNA for the CDR3: TGTGCCAGCAGTTATAGCAGCTCCTACGAGCAGTACGTC. It codes for CASSYSSSYEQYV.

This clone was counted only a few times. The chain carries TRBV7-2 and TRBJ2-1; 8 bases are shared with TRBD2. CDR1 is SGHTA, CDR2 FQGNSA, per germline. V dropped 4 bases and J dropped 6; count of bases not matched to a gene: 5. The CDR3 has 14 amino acids. CDR3 in amino acids: CASSWTSSVNEQFF. The CDR3 nucleotides read TGTGCCAGCAGCTGGACTAGCTCTGTCAATGAGCAGTTCTTC.

The V gene is TRBV21-1, the J gene TRBJ1-2; the table's D call, TRBD1, was not checked against the DNA. TRBV21-1 is a pseudogene segment. The CDR3 covers 17 residues. The CDR3 sequence: CASSKEPPGVTNYGYTF. The CDR3 DNA reads as TGTGCCAGCAGCAAAGAGCCCCCAGGTGTGACTAACTATGGCTACACCTTC.

The rearrangement uses TRBV5-5 and TRBJ2-3, with TRBD2 identical over 16 bases. V was clipped by 4 bases and J by 5 bases; unmatched bases: 4. The CDR3 sequence is 16 residues long. Germline V gene lookup returns CDR1 SGHKS and CDR2 YYEKEE (reference sequence). The CDR3 region has the DNA TGTGCCAGCAGCGGGGGGACTAGCGGGAGGGGAGATACGCAGTATTTT. Its translation is CASSGGTSGRGDTQYF.

The J gene is TRBJ2-7, the V gene TRBV19; 10 nucleotides match TRBD1. The V segment lost 5 bases and the J segment 4 bases; nucleotides outside the gene matches: 5. Per the germline V gene, CDR1 is LNHDA and CDR2 is SQIVND (reference sequence). The CDR3 totals 14 residues. The CDR3 coding sequence is TGTGCCAGTAGTTCCGGGACAGGGGCTTACGAGCAGTACTTC. Its protein is CASSSGTGAYEQYF.

The V and J genes are TRBV4-2 and TRBJ2-1, with D tentatively TRBD2 (5 bases). The length of the CDR3 is 15 residues. Germline V gene lookup returns CDR1 LGHNA and CDR2 YNFKEQ. V dropped 0 bases and J dropped 4 bases, with 10 bases sitting between them. The CDR3 coding sequence is TGTGCCAGCAGCCAAGATAAGGGCGGGTACAATGAGCAGTTCTTC. This encodes CASSQDKGGYNEQFF.

The gene calls are TRBV5-6 and TRBJ2-7; 12 positions match TRBD2. The germline V gene encodes CDR1 SGHDT and CDR2 YYEEEE. The trim removed 2 bases at V and 5 bases at J, leaving 5 bases unmatched. The length of the CDR3 is 15 residues. The CDR3 reads CASSFGLAGSDEQYV. CDR3 in DNA: TGTGCCAGCAGCTTCGGACTAGCGGGATCGGACGAGCAGTACGTC.

The V gene is TRBV19, the J gene TRBJ1-3; 7 nucleotides align to TRBD1. V trimming: 5 bases; J trimming: 2 bases; junction bases outside the gene matches: 3. This CDR3 contains 14 residues. Germline CDR1 is LNHDA and CDR2 is SQIVND (reference sequence). The DNA of the CDR3 is TGTGCCAGTAGTTCGACAGGGCCTGGAAACACCATATATTTT. Residues: CASSSTGPGNTIYF.

The rearrangement links TRBV19 to TRBJ2-2; 7 bases are a match to TRBD1. Germline V CDR1 and CDR2: LNHDA, SQIVND (reference sequence). V shed 3 bases, J shed 5 bases, and the junction held 9 bases outside the gene matches. The CDR3 runs 16 residues. The CDR3 DNA follows: TGTGCCAGTAGTATTGCTGGACAGGTACTAACCGGGGAGCTGTTTTTT. Its translation is CASSIAGQVLTGELFF.

This chain uses TRBV6-1 with TRBJ2-7; 9 bases fit TRBD2. CDR1 MNHNS and CDR2 SASEGT come from the germline V gene. CDR3 size: 14 residues. The V gene end was trimmed by 7 bases and the J gene end by 1 base; junction bases not matched to a gene: 5. The CDR3 DNA reads TGTGCCAGCACCTTAGCGGGAGAGTCCTACGAGCAGTACGTC. It yields the protein CASTLAGESYEQYV.

This clone was observed a few times. The CDR3 nucleotides read TGTGCCAGCAGAACAAGAGCGGCGATTGGGACAGGGGCCGGGTTGGTCTACAATGAGCAGTTCTTC. Protein product: CASRTRAAIGTGAGLVYNEQFF. The chain is built from TRBV7-8 and TRBJ2-1; 10 nucleotides align to TRBD1. Germline V gene data show CDR1 as SGHVS and CDR2 as FQNEAQ. The junction had 26 bases not matched to a gene; V was cut back by 6 bases and J by 3 bases. The CDR3 consists of 22 residues.

The chain is built from TRBV9 and TRBJ2-2, with 8 bases that match TRBD2. CDR1 SGDLS and CDR2 YYNGEE come from the germline V gene. This CDR3 region has 16 residues. V lost 0 bases and J lost 1; bases outside the gene matches: 2. The CDR3 protein is CASSVVTSGNTGELFF. CDR3 bases: TGTGCCAGCAGCGTAGTTACTAGCGGGAACACCGGGGAGCTGTTTTTT.

This rearrangement joins TRBV7-3 to TRBJ2-1, with 11 positions matching TRBD2. The CDR3 contains 14 residues. V shed 2 bases, J shed 9 bases, and the junction held 3 bases outside the gene matches. Germline V gene lookup returns CDR1 SGHTA and CDR2 FQGTGA. CDR3 nucleotides: TGTGCCAGCAGCTTATCTAGCGGGGGGCTTGAGCAGTTCTTC. Protein product: CASSLSSGGLEQFF.